The T cell receptor beta chain described here comes from a study of post-analysis software for immune sequencing data (dated by TCRdb to between 2015 and 2016). With respect to the entire study: Relapsing-remitting, secondary progressive and progressive-relapsing multiple sclerosis were recorded as disease courses, and subtype annotation was lacking for some patients. A subset of samples was prepared in parallel using single-end sample barcoding, then pooled and co-amplified after Illumina adapter ligation. The multiple sclerosis patient repertoires were compared with approximately 11 previously published healthy control repertoires from donors aged roughly 6 to 27 years. The full study reports these points: A handful of TRBV segments, including TRBV5-6, TRBV5-1 and TRBV20-1, were significantly more frequent in patients than controls. The control group was slightly older than the multiple sclerosis patient group. Multiple sclerosis patients had significantly lower normalized Chao1 diversity than controls, a result that suggests substantial peripheral T-cell clonal expansion. Strong co-clustering of samples prepared in the same batch was shown by direct clustering with F measure, prompting a batch-effect correction.

The CDR3 sequence holds 14 residues, the cysteine and phenylalanine included. Only the CDR3 part of the read is kept: 42 bases, read in frame from the first base. The germline V gene supplies CDR1 SGHTA and CDR2 FQGNSA. The library was built by means of PCR. Instrument used: Illumina HiSeq 2500. Unique molecular identifiers were incorporated into TCR beta cDNA libraries to reduce PCR and sequencing biases. Per 1 to 10 million input T cells, approximately 500,000 cDNA molecules were obtained, such that each molecule approximated one T cell. The patient libraries were prepared and sequenced using the same protocol as the earlier healthy control dataset. Samples belonging to the same batch were prepared together, multiplexed and sequenced on a shared HiSeq lane. The paper's processing steps were these. MIGEC was used to process the raw barcoded reads, and molecular identifier groups with only a single read were discarded before consensus assembly and CDR3 extraction. VDJtools was used for post-analysis of the clonotype tables, and diversity was normalized by down-sampling every dataset to the size of the smallest sample. To correct batch-related cross-sample contamination, repertoire overlap clustering matched CDR3 amino acid sequences but not nucleotide sequences. TCRdb handled the public reads itself, with Q25 trimming in fastp and clone calling in MiXCR, and kept productive beta chains. For every CDR3 protein sequence, its rows merge into one entry that carries the most common genes and DNA. The V and J calls come from TCRdb's annotation, not from the publication. The sample has roughly 200,000 distinct CDR3 sequences on record, roughly 30% of them singletons. 3% to 3.5% of the sample is in the top ten clones.

To demonstrate the VDJtools post-analysis software, TCR beta repertoires were profiled from the peripheral blood of some 12 young patients with multiple sclerosis. Multiple sclerosis patients were children and adolescents aged about 6 to 16 years. At least ten counts were recorded for this clonotype. The target of this receptor is not known. An end of the junction does not agree with germline; a read error may underlie this. Sequenced material: blood. The sequence links TRBV7-2 to TRBJ2-1, and 11 junction bases match TRBD2. The source is a girl aged 2-17 years with multiple sclerosis. This receptor has the CDR3 CASTQTSGVGEPFF. The nucleotide sequence is TGTGCCAGCACCCAGACTAGCGGGGTAGGTGAGCCGTTCTTC. Full variable domain (CDR3 extended with the reference TRBV7-2 and TRBJ2-1 proteins): GAGVSQSPSNKVTEKGKDVELRCDPISGHTALYWYRQSLGQGLEFLIYFQGNSAPDKSGLPSDRFSAERTGGSVSTLTIQRTQQEDSAVYLCASTQTSGVGEPFFGPGTRLTVL.